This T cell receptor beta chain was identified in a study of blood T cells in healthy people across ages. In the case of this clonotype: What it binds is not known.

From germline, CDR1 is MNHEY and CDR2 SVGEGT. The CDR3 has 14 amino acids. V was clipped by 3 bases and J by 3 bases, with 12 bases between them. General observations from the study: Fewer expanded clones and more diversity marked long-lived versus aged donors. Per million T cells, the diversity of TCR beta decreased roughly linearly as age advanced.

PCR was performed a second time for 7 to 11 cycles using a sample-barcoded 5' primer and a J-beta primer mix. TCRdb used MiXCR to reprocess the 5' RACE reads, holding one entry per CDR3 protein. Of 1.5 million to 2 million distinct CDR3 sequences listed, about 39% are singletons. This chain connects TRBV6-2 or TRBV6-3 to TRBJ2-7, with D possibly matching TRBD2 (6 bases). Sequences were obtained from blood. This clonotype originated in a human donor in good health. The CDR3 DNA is TGTGCCAGCAGTTATACGGCGGGAAACTACGAGCAGTACTTC. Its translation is CASSYTAGNYEQYF.